A selection of T cell receptor beta chains follows, all from one sample in a study of T cell changes during pregnancy in multiple sclerosis. The repertoire was sequenced with immunoSEQ multiplex PCR; TCRdb's copy has only in-frame clones and lacks some. The sample holds fewer than 45,000 clones, approximately 94% seen once. Material: CD4+ T cells from peripheral blood mononuclear cells, obtained in the third trimester of pregnancy. The receptor set was obtained from a female donor with multiple sclerosis, enrolled in a pregnancy study. The CDR3 runs from the conserved cysteine through the conserved F or W. Fields, in order: J gene, V gene, CDR3 length, clone size, D gene, CDR3 DNA, CDR3 protein. The D gene is left open where the match is weak. Clone size is shown for a subset of rows, as once, few, many or a class of expanded clone.

j_call: TRBJ1-2
v_call: TRBV11-2
cdr3_length: 14
clone_size: -
d_call: -
cdr3_nt: TGTGCCAGCAGCCCTAAATGGGGGGGTTATGGCTACACCTTC
cdr3_aa: CASSPKWGGYGYTF

j_call: TRBJ1-3
v_call: TRBV7-2
cdr3_length: 14
clone_size: -
d_call: -
cdr3_nt: TGTGCCAGCACGGAGGGCTTCTCTGGAAACACCATATATTTT
cdr3_aa: CASTEGFSGNTIYF

j_call: TRBJ2-3
v_call: TRBV2
cdr3_length: 14
clone_size: -
d_call: TRBD2
cdr3_nt: TGTGCCAGCAGGGCTAGCGGGAGCACAGATACGCAGTATTTT
cdr3_aa: CASRASGSTDTQYF

j_call: TRBJ2-1
v_call: TRBV5-4
cdr3_length: 15
clone_size: once
d_call: TRBD2
cdr3_nt: TGTGCCAGCAGTCCGACTAGCGGATCCTACAATGAGCAGTTCTTC
cdr3_aa: CASSPTSGSYNEQFF

j_call: TRBJ2-3
v_call: TRBV7-3
cdr3_length: 16
clone_size: -
d_call: -
cdr3_nt: TGTGCCAGCAGCTTAAATCGAGCTAGTACCTCAGATACGCAGTATTTT
cdr3_aa: CASSLNRASTSDTQYF

j_call: TRBJ2-7
v_call: TRBV7-2
cdr3_length: 15
clone_size: -
d_call: -
cdr3_nt: TGTGCCAGCAGCTGGGGGGACAGTTTGTCCTACGAGCAGTACTTC
cdr3_aa: CASSWGDSLSYEQYF

j_call: TRBJ2-1
v_call: TRBV20-1
cdr3_length: 11
clone_size: -
d_call: -
cdr3_nt: TGCAGTGCTAGAAGAGTAAATGAGCAGTTCTTC
cdr3_aa: CSARRVNEQFF

j_call: TRBJ2-5
v_call: TRBV1
cdr3_length: 16
clone_size: -
d_call: -
cdr3_nt: TGCACCAGCAGCCTGACTAGCGGGGGGGCCAGAGAGACCCAGTACTTC
cdr3_aa: CTSSLTSGGARETQYF

j_call: TRBJ1-3
v_call: TRBV18
cdr3_length: 15
clone_size: -
d_call: -
cdr3_nt: TGTGCCAGCTCGTCTGAACAGGCCTCTGGAAACACCATATATTTT
cdr3_aa: CASSSEQASGNTIYF

j_call: TRBJ1-5
v_call: TRBV5-5
cdr3_length: 17
clone_size: -
d_call: TRBD1
cdr3_nt: TGTGCCAGCAGCTCTACAGTCCGGACAGGGGGCGACCGGCCCCAGCATTTT
cdr3_aa: CASSSTVRTGGDRPQHF

j_call: TRBJ2-1
v_call: TRBV10-3
cdr3_length: 14
clone_size: -
d_call: -
cdr3_nt: TGTGCCATCAGTTCCGGGACTCAAAGGAATGAGCAGTTCTTC
cdr3_aa: CAISSGTQRNEQFF

j_call: TRBJ2-7
v_call: TRBV19
cdr3_length: 14
clone_size: once
d_call: -
cdr3_nt: TGTGCCAGTAGTCCTGGACTCAGCCTATACGAGCAGTACTTC
cdr3_aa: CASSPGLSLYEQYF

j_call: TRBJ1-1
v_call: TRBV15
cdr3_length: 15
clone_size: -
d_call: -
cdr3_nt: TGTGCCACCAGCAGAGATTTTCGCCAGGTCGGTAGGGCTTTCTTT
cdr3_aa: CATSRDFRQVGRAFF

j_call: TRBJ1-1
v_call: TRBV7-9
cdr3_length: 13
clone_size: -
d_call: -
cdr3_nt: TGTGCCAGCAGCTCCACAGGGAACACTGAAGCTTTCTTT
cdr3_aa: CASSSTGNTEAFF

j_call: TRBJ2-7
v_call: TRBV5-1
cdr3_length: 14
clone_size: -
d_call: -
cdr3_nt: TGCGCCAGCAGCTTGGCTCTAGCTGCCTACGAGCAGTACTTC
cdr3_aa: CASSLALAAYEQYF

j_call: TRBJ1-2
v_call: TRBV9
cdr3_length: 14
clone_size: few
d_call: -
cdr3_nt: TGTGCCAGCACTCGTGGCGACGGGAACTATGGCTACACCTTC
cdr3_aa: CASTRGDGNYGYTF

j_call: TRBJ2-2
v_call: TRBV11-2
cdr3_length: 13
clone_size: -
d_call: -
cdr3_nt: TGTGCCAGCAGCTTAATCGGGACCGGGGAGCTGTTTTTT
cdr3_aa: CASSLIGTGELFF

j_call: TRBJ2-2
v_call: TRBV5-4
cdr3_length: 15
clone_size: -
d_call: -
cdr3_nt: TGTGCCAGCAGCAGGCCCGTCGGGGACACCGGGGAGCTGTTTTTT
cdr3_aa: CASSRPVGDTGELFF

j_call: TRBJ1-5
v_call: TRBV30
cdr3_length: 12
clone_size: -
d_call: -
cdr3_nt: TGTGCCTGGAGCACGGCGGGTCAGCCCCAGCATTTT
cdr3_aa: CAWSTAGQPQHF

j_call: TRBJ2-7
v_call: TRBV7-2
cdr3_length: 15
clone_size: -
d_call: TRBD1
cdr3_nt: TGTGCCAGCAGTCGGGACCGGGACAGGGGGTACGAGCAGTACTTC
cdr3_aa: CASSRDRDRGYEQYF

j_call: TRBJ2-5
v_call: TRBV5-6
cdr3_length: 16
clone_size: -
d_call: TRBD2
cdr3_nt: TGTGCCAGCAGCCCAGAGCTAGCGGGGGAGAAAGAGACCCAGTACTTC
cdr3_aa: CASSPELAGEKETQYF

j_call: TRBJ2-5
v_call: TRBV5-1
cdr3_length: 16
clone_size: -
d_call: TRBD1
cdr3_nt: TGCGCCAGCAGCTTGGGTGGGACAGTGTACCAAGAGACCCAGTACTTC
cdr3_aa: CASSLGGTVYQETQYF

j_call: TRBJ2-5
v_call: TRBV5-1
cdr3_length: 16
clone_size: -
d_call: TRBD1
cdr3_nt: TGCGCCAGCAGCTTGTCAGGGGGCCCGGGTTCAGAGACCCAGTACTTC
cdr3_aa: CASSLSGGPGSETQYF

j_call: TRBJ2-7
v_call: TRBV10-3
cdr3_length: 14
clone_size: -
d_call: TRBD2
cdr3_nt: TGTGCCATCAGTCCACTAGCGGGGGCCTACGAGCAGTACTTC
cdr3_aa: CAISPLAGAYEQYF

j_call: TRBJ2-3
v_call: TRBV29-1
cdr3_length: 14
clone_size: -
d_call: TRBD1
cdr3_nt: TGCAGCGTCTCAGGGGGTTACGGCACAGATACGCAGTATTTT
cdr3_aa: CSVSGGYGTDTQYF

j_call: TRBJ1-2
v_call: TRBV2
cdr3_length: 15
clone_size: -
d_call: TRBD1
cdr3_nt: TGTGCCAGCAGTGGCCCAGGGACAGCTTCCGACCTTTACACCTTC
cdr3_aa: CASSGPGTASDLYTF

j_call: TRBJ1-2
v_call: TRBV5-1
cdr3_length: 14
clone_size: -
d_call: TRBD1
cdr3_nt: TGCGCCAGCAGTATGAGGGGGCATGGCTATGGCTACACCTTC
cdr3_aa: CASSMRGHGYGYTF

j_call: TRBJ1-5
v_call: TRBV2
cdr3_length: 15
clone_size: -
d_call: -
cdr3_nt: TGTGCCAGCAGAACTGACTTTTCTAGGCGCCAGCCCCAGCATTTT
cdr3_aa: CASRTDFSRRQPQHF

j_call: TRBJ2-7
v_call: TRBV18
cdr3_length: 15
clone_size: -
d_call: TRBD2
cdr3_nt: TGTGCCAGCTCACCATCCCCGTTAAGCGGGGCCGAGCAGTACTTC
cdr3_aa: CASSPSPLSGAEQYF

j_call: TRBJ2-2
v_call: TRBV7-6
cdr3_length: 16
clone_size: -
d_call: TRBD1
cdr3_nt: TGTGCCAGCAGCCTCCTCGGGACAGGGAACACCGGGGAGCTGTTTTTT
cdr3_aa: CASSLLGTGNTGELFF

j_call: TRBJ1-3
v_call: TRBV19
cdr3_length: 12
clone_size: -
d_call: -
cdr3_nt: TGTGCCAGTAAGAACTCCGGAAACACCATATATTTT
cdr3_aa: CASKNSGNTIYF

j_call: TRBJ2-1
v_call: TRBV2
cdr3_length: 15
clone_size: -
d_call: TRBD2
cdr3_nt: TGTGCCAGCTCTCAGCGGGACAGCGGGGGGAATGAGCAGTTCTTC
cdr3_aa: CASSQRDSGGNEQFF

j_call: TRBJ2-1
v_call: TRBV18
cdr3_length: 12
clone_size: -
d_call: -
cdr3_nt: TGTGCCAGCTCACCACCTTATTCTCAGCAGTTCTTC
cdr3_aa: CASSPPYSQQFF

j_call: TRBJ2-4
v_call: TRBV2
cdr3_length: 14
clone_size: -
d_call: TRBD1
cdr3_nt: TGTGCCAGCAGAAATCCGGGACAGAGAAACATTCAGTACTTC
cdr3_aa: CASRNPGQRNIQYF